This T cell receptor beta chain derives from a study of Graves' ophthalmopathy and Graves' hyperthyroidism. Study-wide points: Both an approximately 70% sensitivity and an approximately 72% specificity characterized the model's predictions of ophthalmopathy progression. From stable hyperthyroidism, ophthalmopathy was separated by a 13-signature model with roughly 89% sensitivity and under 84% specificity.

RNA transcripts provided the template for amplifying TCR beta CDR3 regions. Second-round multiplex PCR came after first-round RT-PCR with HTBI primers. TCRdb called the multiplex PCR reads again in MiXCR, with one record for every CDR3 protein. This table holds 560,000 or so distinct CDR3 sequences, under 40% found once. Newly diagnosed hyperthyroidism donors, aged 18 to 65, duration under 2 months. This clonotype has at least ten counts. Its antigen is not identified. V was cut by 4 bases and J by 0 bases, with 18 bases left in between. CDR1 WNHNN and CDR2 SYGVQD come from the germline V gene (reference sequence). The CDR3 has 18 amino acids.

The specimen was peripheral blood or thyroid tissue (not recorded which). The sequence was obtained from an adult man with Graves' hyperthyroidism. The chain joins TRBV10-1 to TRBJ1-4, with a possible D match to TRBD1 (5 bases). As DNA, the CDR3 is TGCGCCAGCAGTGCGCAGGGTATAAAGGGATCAACTAATGAAAAACTGTTTTTT. This gives the protein CASSAQGIKGSTNEKLFF.